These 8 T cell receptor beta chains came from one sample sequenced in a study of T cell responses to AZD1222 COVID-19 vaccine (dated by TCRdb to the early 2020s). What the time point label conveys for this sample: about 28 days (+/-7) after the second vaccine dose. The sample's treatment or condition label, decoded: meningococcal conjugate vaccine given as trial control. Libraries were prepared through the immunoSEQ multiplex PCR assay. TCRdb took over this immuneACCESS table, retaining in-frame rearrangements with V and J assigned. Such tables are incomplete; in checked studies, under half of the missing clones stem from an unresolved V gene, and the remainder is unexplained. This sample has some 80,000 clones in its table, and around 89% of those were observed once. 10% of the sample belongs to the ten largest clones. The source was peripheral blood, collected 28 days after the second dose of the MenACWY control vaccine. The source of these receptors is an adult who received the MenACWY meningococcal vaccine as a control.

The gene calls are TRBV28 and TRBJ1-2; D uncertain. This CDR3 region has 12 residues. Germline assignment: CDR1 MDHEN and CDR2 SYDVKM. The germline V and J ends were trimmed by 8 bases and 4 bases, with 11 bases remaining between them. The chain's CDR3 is CASGYFSYGYTF. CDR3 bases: TGTGCCAGCGGATATTTTAGCTATGGCTACACCTTC.

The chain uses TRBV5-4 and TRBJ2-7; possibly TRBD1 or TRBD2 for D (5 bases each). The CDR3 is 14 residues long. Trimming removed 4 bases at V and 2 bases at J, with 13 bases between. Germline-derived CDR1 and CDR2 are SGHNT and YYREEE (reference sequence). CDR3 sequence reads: CASSNRDGTYEQYF. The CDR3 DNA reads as TGTGCCAGCAGCAATCGGGACGGGACCTACGAGCAGTACTTC.

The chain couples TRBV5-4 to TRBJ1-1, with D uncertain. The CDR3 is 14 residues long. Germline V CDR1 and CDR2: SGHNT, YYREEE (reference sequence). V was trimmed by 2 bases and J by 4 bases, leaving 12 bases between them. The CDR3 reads CASSLRVGGTEAFF. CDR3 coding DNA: TGTGCCAGCAGCTTAAGGGTCGGAGGCACTGAAGCTTTCTTT.

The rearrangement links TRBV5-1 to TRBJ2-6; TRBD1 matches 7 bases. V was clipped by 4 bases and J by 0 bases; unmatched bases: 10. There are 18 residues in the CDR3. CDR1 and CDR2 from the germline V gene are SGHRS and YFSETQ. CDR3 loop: CASSPGQLISSGANVLTF. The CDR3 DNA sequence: TGCGCCAGCAGCCCGGGACAGCTGATAAGCTCTGGGGCCAACGTCCTGACTTTC.

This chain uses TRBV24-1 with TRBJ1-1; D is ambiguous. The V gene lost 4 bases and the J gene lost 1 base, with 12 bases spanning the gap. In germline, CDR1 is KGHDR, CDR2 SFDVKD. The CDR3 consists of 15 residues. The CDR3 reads CATSDPKSGNTEAFF. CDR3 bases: TGTGCCACCAGTGACCCCAAGAGCGGGAACACTGAAGCTTTCTTT.

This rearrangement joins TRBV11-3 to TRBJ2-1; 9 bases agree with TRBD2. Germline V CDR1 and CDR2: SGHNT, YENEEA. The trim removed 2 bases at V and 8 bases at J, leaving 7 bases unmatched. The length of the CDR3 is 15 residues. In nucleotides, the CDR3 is TGTGCCAGCAGCTTACGCGGGGGGGCCACGTATGAGCAGTTCTTC. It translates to CASSLRGGATYEQFF.

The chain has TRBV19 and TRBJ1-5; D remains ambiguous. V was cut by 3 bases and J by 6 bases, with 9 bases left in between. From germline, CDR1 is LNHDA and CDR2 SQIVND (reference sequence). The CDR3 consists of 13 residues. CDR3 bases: TGTGCCAGTAGTATTGAGGACGGTCAGCCCCAGCATTTT. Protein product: CASSIEDGQPQHF.

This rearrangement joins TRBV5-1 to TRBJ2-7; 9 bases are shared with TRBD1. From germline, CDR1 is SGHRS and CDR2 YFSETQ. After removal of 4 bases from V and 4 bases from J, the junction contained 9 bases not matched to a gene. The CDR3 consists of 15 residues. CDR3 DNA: TGCGCCAGCAGCCAAACGGGACAGGGATCTTACGAGCAGTACTTC. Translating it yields CASSQTGQGSYEQYF.